This TCR beta chain emerged from a study of blood T cell repertoires in COVID-19. Overall study: The United States, Italy and Spain were the sources of the acute and convalescent COVID-19 samples. Sources were T cells, B-cell-depleted T cells, or PBMCs; the material itself was cDNA or gDNA.

Source study methods: Amplification with reference gene primers provided the estimates of nucleated cell counts. Sequencing was performed with immunoSEQ multiplex PCR; in TCRdb, only in-frame clones are kept and a portion is missing. From that table come the V and J calls and clone size; the DNA was used to work out D and trimming. The table shows around 450,000 clones, with approximately 90% occurring only once. This clone came up a few times. In terms of age and location, participants ranged from about 18 to 95 years and lived in about 25 US areas. V shed 3 bases, J shed 2 bases, and the junction held 11 bases outside the gene matches. The CDR3 length is 18 residues. The germline CDR1 and CDR2 sequences are SGHAT and FQNNGV.

Sequencing was performed on PBMCs or T cells enriched from blood (not recorded which). The TCR originated in a woman younger than 30 with acute COVID-19. This chain links TRBV11-2 with TRBJ1-4; 8 nucleotides agree with TRBD1. The CDR3 protein is CASSFTRDRRYTNEKLFF. The CDR3 nucleotides read TGTGCCAGCAGCTTCACCCGGGACAGGCGGTACACTAATGAAAAACTGTTTTTT.